Below are 29 T cell receptor beta chains sequenced from a single sample in a study of OX40 agonist ivuxolimab in advanced cancers. The table came from immunoSEQ multiplex PCR; TCRdb's copy has only in-frame clones and leaves some out. This repertoire shows roughly 75,000 clones, 86% found once; its top ten account for approximately 0.99%. The sample consisted of CD4+ or CD8+ T cells sorted from blood, taken in a trial of the OX40 agonist ivuxolimab. The source of these receptors is an adult with an advanced solid tumor such as melanoma, head and neck, liver or kidney cancer.

This clone showed up just once. The rearrangement uses TRBV5-5 and TRBJ1-5; possible D gene TRBD1, 6 bases. The CDR3 is 13 residues long. The V gene's germline CDR1 is SGHKS and CDR2 YYEKEE (reference sequence). The germline V and J ends were trimmed by 4 bases and 5 bases, with 10 bases remaining between them. The CDR3: CASSMDSYQPQHF. The CDR3 DNA sequence: TGTGCCAGCAGCATGGACAGTTATCAGCCCCAGCATTTT.

This chain joins TRBV29-1 and TRBJ2-1, with D perhaps TRBD1 or TRBD2 (6 bases each). CDR1 and CDR2 (germline): SQVTM, ANQGSEA. The CDR3 sequence is 11 residues long. The germline V and J ends were trimmed by 7 bases and 9 bases, with 13 bases remaining between them. In DNA form, the CDR3 reads TGCAGCGCCGCAGAGGGGGGTGAGCAGTTCTTC. This encodes CSAAEGGEQFF.

This clone was detected a few times. The chain combines TRBV13 with TRBJ2-1; 9 nucleotides align to TRBD2. Per the germline V gene, CDR1 is PRHDT and CDR2 is FYEKMQ (reference sequence). CDR3 length: 19 amino acids. The ends lost 4 bases at V and 0 bases at J; junction bases unmatched: 13. This CDR3 is CASSSLNLTSGSSYNEQFF. CDR3 DNA: TGTGCCAGCAGCTCATTAAACCTGACTAGCGGTAGCTCCTACAATGAGCAGTTCTTC.

The chain recombines TRBV7-2 with TRBJ1-1; D is unresolved. V lost 1 base, J lost 4 bases, and 13 bases lay in between. The germline CDR1 and CDR2 sequences are SGHTA and FQGNSA. This CDR3 is 15 amino acids long. Here the CDR3 reads CASSLGGGYSTEAFF. The CDR3 coding sequence is TGTGCCAGCAGCTTAGGGGGTGGATATAGCACTGAAGCTTTCTTT.

V gene TRBV14 combines with J gene TRBJ2-7; 11 positions agree with TRBD1. Germline V gives CDR1 SGHDN, CDR2 FVKESK. The length of the CDR3 is 15 residues. V trimming: 4 bases; J trimming: 4 bases; junction bases outside the gene matches: 6. The CDR3 spells CASSRRTGGLYEQYF. In DNA, the CDR3 is TGTGCCAGCAGCCGTCGGACAGGGGGCTTGTACGAGCAGTACTTC. Looking up the rest from reference TRBV14 and TRBJ2-7 gives the full variable domain: EAGVTQFPSHSVIEKGQTVTLRCDPISGHDNLYWYRRVMGKEIKFLLHFVKESKQDESGMPNNRFLAERTGGTYSTLKVQPAELEDSGVYFCASSRRTGGLYEQYFGPGTRLTVT.

This chain links TRBV30 with TRBJ2-5, with 11 bases identical to TRBD1. Germline trimming cut 3 bases from V and 3 bases from J; bases unmatched to any gene: 3. The CDR3 sequence is 14 residues long. The germline V gene encodes CDR1 GTSNPN and CDR2 SVGIG (reference sequence). CDR3 in amino acids: CAWSSGQGEETQYF. In DNA, the CDR3 is TGTGCCTGGAGCTCGGGACAGGGGGAAGAGACCCAGTACTTC. Complete variable domain (other parts from reference TRBV30 and TRBJ2-5): SQTIHQWPATLVQPVGSPLSLECTVEGTSNPNLYWYRQAAGRGLQLLFYSVGIGQISSEVPQNLSASRPQDRQFILSSKKLLLSDSGFYLCAWSSGQGEETQYFGPGTRLLVL.

The chain links TRBV28 to TRBJ2-3, with D perhaps matching TRBD1 (6 bases). The CDR3 is 16 amino acids. V lost 3 bases and J 1 base, leaving 14 bases between the germline ends. Germline CDR1 and CDR2: MDHEN and SYDVKM. The CDR3 sequence is CASSFVVGAGTDTQYF. The CDR3 DNA sequence: TGTGCCAGCAGTTTTGTTGTGGGGGCAGGCACAGATACGCAGTATTTT. The full variable domain, in which reference TRBV28 and TRBJ2-3 provide the parts outside the CDR3, is DVKVTQSSRYLVKRTGEKVFLECVQDMDHENMFWYRQDPGLGLRLIYFSYDVKMKEKGDIPEGYSVSREKKERFSLILESASTNQTSMYLCASSFVVGAGTDTQYFGPGTRLTVL.

The CDR3: CASSLDRGYNEQFF. The CDR3, as DNA: TGCGCCAGCAGCTTGGACAGGGGTTACAATGAGCAGTTCTTC. The chain uses TRBV5-1 and TRBJ2-1, with 7 bases that match TRBD1. This CDR3 comprises 14 residues. Germline V gene lookup returns CDR1 SGHRS and CDR2 YFSETQ. The V gene end was trimmed by 0 bases and the J gene end by 4 bases; junction bases not matched to a gene: 1.

The chain uses TRBV5-1 and TRBJ1-4; tentative D call: TRBD1 (5 bases). V shed 4 bases and J shed 7 bases, with 20 bases lying between them. Per germline, CDR1 SGHRS and CDR2 YFSETQ. The CDR3 is made up of 16 amino acids. The CDR3 nucleotides are TGCGCCAGCAGCGATGGCCGCCGGGACTTGAGTGAAAAACTGTTTTTT. It specifies CASSDGRRDLSEKLFF.

This clone appeared a few times. The chain recombines TRBV29-1 with TRBJ1-4; the D gene is possibly TRBD1 (6 bases). Trimming took off 4 bases at V and 6 bases at J, with 12 bases between the two ends. The CDR3 spans 13 residues. The germline V gene has CDR1 SQVTM and CDR2 ANQGSEA. CDR3 protein: CSVGGGTDEKLFF. The CDR3 DNA follows: TGCAGCGTTGGGGGGGGCACCGATGAAAAACTGTTTTTT.

The rearrangement uses TRBV5-1 and TRBJ2-1; 8 bases line up with TRBD2. The CDR3 consists of 16 residues. CDR1 SGHRS and CDR2 YFSETQ come from the germline V gene. Trimming at V came to 0 bases and at J to 5 bases, leaving 7 bases not matched to a gene. DNA for the CDR3: TGCGCCAGCAGCTTGGCCCCAGCGGGAGTCCACAATGAGCAGTTCTTC. It specifies CASSLAPAGVHNEQFF.

This clone has ten or more counts. The rearrangement links TRBV10-3 to TRBJ2-7; no clear D gene. Germline CDR1 and CDR2: ENHRY and SYGVKD. The CDR3 is 11 residues long. Trimming took off 4 bases at V and 3 bases at J, with 4 bases between the two ends. The CDR3 protein is CAISAGYEQYF. Here the CDR3 DNA reads TGTGCCATCAGTGCTGGCTACGAGCAGTACTTC.

The V and J genes are TRBV19 and TRBJ2-1, with TRBD2 matching 8 bases. CDR3 size: 15 residues. V lost 5 bases and J lost 5; bases outside the gene matches: 8. Germline loops: CDR1 LNHDA, CDR2 SQIVND (reference sequence). The CDR3 spells CASSPRLAGNNEQFF. The CDR3 DNA reads TGTGCCAGTAGTCCCCGATTAGCGGGGAACAATGAGCAGTTCTTC.

In its sample, this clone was seen once. The CDR3 nucleotides read TGTGCCGCCACTCACAGGGGCCTCTATGGCTACACCTTC. Translating it yields CAATHRGLYGYTF. This chain joins TRBV5-6 and TRBJ1-2, with 7 bases identical to TRBD1. Germline CDR1 and CDR2: SGHDT and YYEEEE. This CDR3 has 13 amino acids. The trim removed 10 bases at V and 4 bases at J, leaving 10 bases unmatched. Combining the CDR3 with reference TRBV5-6 and TRBJ1-2 gives the whole variable domain DAGVTQSPTHLIKTRGQQVTLRCSPKSGHDTVSWYQQALGQGPQFIFQYYEEEERQRGNFPDRFSGHQFPNYSSELNVNALLLGDSALYLCAATHRGLYGYTFGSGTRLTVV.

The rearrangement links TRBV27 to TRBJ2-5; a weak D match, TRBD2 (6 bases). V was clipped by 2 bases and J by 5 bases, with 18 bases between them. The CDR3 runs 16 residues. Germline-derived CDR1 and CDR2 are MNHEY and SMNVEV (reference sequence). The chain's CDR3 is CASSLLSGSGEETQYF. In DNA form, the CDR3 reads TGTGCCAGCAGTTTACTATCGGGGTCGGGAGAGGAGACCCAGTACTTC.

The V and J genes are TRBV5-1 and TRBJ1-1, with 9 bases lining up with TRBD1. This CDR3 has 14 amino acids. Germline V gene data show CDR1 as SGHRS and CDR2 as YFSETQ. Trimming took 6 bases from V and 1 from J; bases not matched to a gene: 4. The CDR3 region is CASTTQGANTEAFF. Here the CDR3 DNA reads TGCGCCAGCACGACACAGGGGGCGAACACTGAAGCTTTCTTT.

This clone was observed a handful of times. The rearrangement joins TRBV28 to TRBJ1-2; no firm D call. The CDR3 has 12 residues. CDR1 is MDHEN, CDR2 SYDVKM, per germline. Trimming took off 2 bases at V and 3 bases at J, with 4 bases between the two ends. CDR3 DNA: TGTGCCAGCAGTTTAAATGACTATGGCTACACCTTC. It is translated as CASSLNDYGYTF.

The rearrangement links TRBV7-3 to TRBJ2-3; possible D gene TRBD1, 7 bases. The CDR3 extends over 13 amino acids. Trimming removed 1 base from V and 9 bases from J, with 11 bases in between. CDR1 is SGHTA, CDR2 FQGTGA, per germline. CDR3 in amino acids: CASSLIRGDTQYF. DNA for the CDR3: TGTGCCAGCAGCTTAATCAGGGGGGACACGCAGTATTTT.

For the CDR3, the DNA is TGTGCCAGCAGCTCAGGGAAGACACGCAGCTCCTACGAGCAGTACTTC. As protein: CASSSGKTRSSYEQYF. The chain recombines TRBV5-4 with TRBJ2-7; D possibly corresponds to TRBD1 (5 bases). The ends were cut back, 3 bases at V and 0 bases at J, with 16 bases in the middle. Germline V gene sequence: CDR1 SGHNT, CDR2 YYREEE (reference sequence). The CDR3 sequence is 16 residues long.

The chain couples TRBV7-9 to TRBJ2-1; 10 bases are a match to TRBD2. The J segment lost 9 bases and the V segment lost 0 bases, leaving 8 bases of the junction unmatched. CDR1 and CDR2 (germline): SEHNR, FQNEAQ (reference sequence). The CDR3 extends over 16 amino acids. The CDR3 DNA is TGTGCCAGCAGCTTAGCTTCTAGCGGGAGCGGAGGTGAGCAGTTCTTC. Protein: CASSLASSGSGGEQFF.

J is TRBJ1-6 and V is TRBV30, with D possibly TRBD1 on 6 matching bases. This CDR3 contains 19 residues. V dropped 4 bases and J dropped 7 bases, with 29 bases sitting between them. From germline, CDR1 is GTSNPN and CDR2 SVGIG (reference sequence). The CDR3: CAWMLPGHTPLPGNSPLHF. The CDR3 bases are TGTGCCTGGATGCTACCGGGACACACACCCCTCCCGGGAAATTCACCCCTCCACTTT. Based on the CDR3 plus reference TRBV30 and TRBJ1-6, the full variable domain is SQTIHQWPATLVQPVGSPLSLECTVEGTSNPNLYWYRQAAGRGLQLLFYSVGIGQISSEVPQNLSASRPQDRQFILSSKKLLLSDSGFYLCAWMLPGHTPLPGNSPLHFGNGTRLTVT.

The rearrangement joins TRBV6-1 to TRBJ1-2; perhaps TRBD1 as D (6 bases). The ends were cut back, 5 bases at V and 5 bases at J, with 18 bases in the middle. Germline CDR1 and CDR2: MNHNS and SASEGT. The CDR3 extends over 15 amino acids. The DNA of the CDR3 is TGTGCCAGCAGTTCCAACAGGGTACCGGGGTATGGCTACACCTTC. Residues: CASSSNRVPGYGYTF.

This clone was recorded only once. The rearrangement links TRBV2 to TRBJ2-1, with 7 positions matching TRBD2. Germline lookup yields CDR1 SNHLY and CDR2 FYNNEI. V gave up 6 bases and J gave up 6 bases; unmatched junction bases: 8. The CDR3 extends over 14 amino acids. As DNA, the CDR3 is TGTGCCAGCAGACGGGGAGGGCGGAGCAATGAGCAGTTCTTC. Translation: CASRRGGRSNEQFF.

The gene calls are TRBV11-3 and TRBJ2-3; D gene unclear. The CDR3 runs to 12 residues. Per the germline V gene, CDR1 is SGHNT and CDR2 is YENEEA. Trimming removed 0 bases from V and 4 bases from J, with 2 bases in between. The CDR3 reads CASSLDPDTQYF. The DNA for the CDR3 is TGTGCCAGCAGCTTAGACCCAGATACGCAGTATTTT.

The V gene is TRBV7-2, the J gene TRBJ2-1; 11 positions agree with TRBD2. Germline lookup yields CDR1 SGHTA and CDR2 FQGNSA. This CDR3 comprises 17 residues. With V trimmed by 1 base and J by 4 bases, 6 bases remained unmatched. The CDR3 bases are TGTGCCAGCAGCTTAGTTCTAGCGGGAGGCCGATACAATGAGCAGTTCTTC. Translating gives CASSLVLAGGRYNEQFF.

The chain uses TRBV4-3 and TRBJ2-3; TRBD2 might be the D (6 bases). CDR3 length: 15 amino acids. The germline V gene has CDR1 LGHNA and CDR2 YSLEER. V lost 0 bases, J lost 4 bases, and 11 bases lay in between. Here the CDR3 DNA reads TGCGCCAGCAGCCAAGAAAGGAGGGTCTCAGATACGCAGTATTTT. Encoded protein: CASSQERRVSDTQYF.

This clone showed up just once. This chain connects TRBV5-1 to TRBJ1-1, with D tentatively TRBD1 (5 bases). The CDR3 is 14 residues long. Deletions cut 1 base from V and 3 bases from J, with 10 bases between. Germline V gene lookup returns CDR1 SGHRS and CDR2 YFSETQ. The CDR3 region is CASSLQTAHTEAFF. For the CDR3, the DNA is TGCGCCAGCAGCTTGCAGACAGCGCACACTGAAGCTTTCTTT.

The rearrangement links TRBV19 to TRBJ2-5, with 8 bases identical to TRBD1. Germline trimming cut 3 bases from V and 5 bases from J; bases unmatched to any gene: 8. The germline CDR1 and CDR2 sequences are LNHDA and SQIVND (reference sequence). This CDR3 has 15 amino acids. The CDR3 DNA reads as TGTGCCAGTAGTATTCCGGCGCCAGGGGGCGAGACCCAGTACTTC. Translation gives CASSIPAPGGETQYF. Looking up the rest from reference TRBV19 and TRBJ2-5 gives the full variable domain: DGGITQSPKYLFRKEGQNVTLSCEQNLNHDAMYWYRQDPGQGLRLIYYSQIVNDFQKGDIAEGYSVSREKKESFPLTVTSAQKNPTAFYLCASSIPAPGGETQYFGPGTRLLVL.

The gene calls are TRBV19 and TRBJ1-1, with a possible D match to TRBD1 (5 bases). Per germline, CDR1 LNHDA and CDR2 SQIVND (reference sequence). The CDR3 covers 14 residues. V was shortened by 9 bases and J by 0 bases, with 14 bases between the two germline ends. Here the CDR3 DNA reads TGTGCCAGCCAGGGAGGAGCCCTGAACACTGAAGCTTTCTTT. Translation gives CASQGGALNTEAFF.